This TCR beta chain originates from a study of blood T cell repertoires in COVID-19. Turning to the study itself: COVID-19 samples collected from the United States, Italy and Spain covered acute and convalescent phases. T cells, B-cell-depleted T cells, or PBMCs supplied cDNA or gDNA.

In the original analysis: Counts of nucleated cells, estimated from reference gene primer amplification, were obtained. Produced via immunoSEQ multiplex PCR; TCRdb's table is partial and in-frame only. The DNA was the basis for D and trimming; V, J and clone size are from that table. The sample lists roughly 100,000 clones, around 90% occurring once. The V end lost 0 bases, the J end lost 0 bases, and 12 bases lay between the germline ends. The V gene's germline CDR1 is MGHRA and CDR2 YSYEKL. The CDR3 is made up of 18 amino acids. The TCR was taken from a human donor in a cohort sampled during active COVID-19. The chain combines TRBV4-1 with TRBJ2-6; D perhaps matches TRBD2 (5 bases). The sample taken for sequencing was peripheral blood. CDR3 DNA: TGCGCCAGCAGCCAAGATTCGGGGTTAAGCTCTGGGGCCAACGTCCTGACTTTC. This codes for CASSQDSGLSSGANVLTF.